The TCR beta chain under discussion was sequenced for a study of post-analysis software for immune sequencing data. Study-level results: About five TRBV segments were more frequent in patients than controls; TRBV5-6, TRBV5-1 and TRBV20-1 belonged to this group. Multiple sclerosis patients showed significantly lower normalized Chao1 diversity than controls did.

A note on this clonotype: The antigen is undetermined.

Germline V gene data show CDR1 as SNHLY and CDR2 as FYNNEI. The V and J ends lost 6 bases and 0 bases respectively, with 13 bases between them. CDR3 length: 15 residues. The TCR beta cDNA libraries contained unique molecular identifiers. The yield from about 1 to 10 million T cells was around 500,000 cDNA molecules in total. A single record per CDR3 protein comes from TCRdb applying MiXCR to the PCR reads. Here the sample spans 600,000 to 750,000 distinct CDR3 sequences, 59% being singletons. V and J are TRBV2 and TRBJ2-3, with D perhaps matching TRBD2 (6 bases). The clonotype originates from a girl aged 2 to 10 with multiple sclerosis. The sequenced sample was blood. CDR3 loop: CASRGSGLSTDTQYF. CDR3 DNA sequence: TGTGCCAGCAGGGGCAGCGGGCTTAGCACAGATACGCAGTATTTT.